This is a list of T cell receptor beta chains from one sample in a study of cytomegalovirus exposure and HLA in healthy donors. Some clones are missing from TCRdb's copy, which holds only in-frame ones; the method was immunoSEQ multiplex PCR. The sample lists 160,000 or so clones; more than 75% were seen once. The sequencing sample was made of PBMCs. These TCRs come from a male donor in good health and CMV-seronegative. Both conserved end residues are part of each CDR3. The D gene is left open where the match is weak. For some rows the clone size is stated as once, few or many, or as a class when expanded; others skip it.

TRBJ1-1,14,.,TRBV30,.,TGTGCCTGGGGCCCGCCAGGGATGAACACTGAAGCTTTCTTT,CAWGPPGMNTEAFF
TRBJ1-6,15,.,TRBV10-3,.,TGTGCCATCAGTGAGGGGGACAAAGTGGTTTCACCCCTCCACTTT,CAISEGDKVVSPLHF
TRBJ2-7,15,.,TRBV7-9,.,TGTGCCAGCAGCCCGCCCGGGACACTAGCCTACGAGCAGTACTTC,CASSPPGTLAYEQYF
TRBJ2-7,13,once,TRBV28,TRBD1,TGTGCCAGCAACAGGGGGCTTCGCTACGAGCAGTACTTC,CASNRGLRYEQYF
TRBJ2-5,15,few,TRBV5-5,TRBD2,TGTGCCAGCAGCCCGGGACTAGTGATAGTAGAGACCCAGTACTTC,CASSPGLVIVETQYF
TRBJ2-7,15,.,TRBV9,.,TGTGCCAGCAGCCCGGGACATTTGAGCTCCTACGAGCAGTACTTC,CASSPGHLSSYEQYF
TRBJ2-7,14,.,TRBV30,.,TGTGCCTGGAGTGTACTCGGACTCCCCTACGAGCAGTACTTC,CAWSVLGLPYEQYF
TRBJ2-7,13,few,TRBV7-6,TRBD2,TGTGCCAGCTCCCCGGGGGGGTCGTACGAGCAGTACTTC,CASSPGGSYEQYF
TRBJ2-7,15,.,TRBV6-5,TRBD1,TGTGCCAGCAGACCCACTTTGGACAGGGCCTACGAGCAGTACTTC,CASRPTLDRAYEQYF
TRBJ2-6,17,.,TRBV4-2,.,TGTGCCAGCAGCCCCGGGACTTTGGGCTCTGGGGCCAACGTCCTGACTTTC,CASSPGTLGSGANVLTF
TRBJ2-1,16,.,TRBV30,TRBD2,TGTGCCTGGAGTGTAAGGTCTAGCGGGAGTCACAATGAGCAGTTCTTC,CAWSVRSSGSHNEQFF
TRBJ2-7,14,.,TRBV29-1,TRBD2,TGCAGCGTTGAACTAGCGGGAGCAAGCTACGAGCAGTACTTC,CSVELAGASYEQYF
TRBJ1-2,13,.,TRBV5-5,TRBD1,TGTGCCAGCAGCCTACAGGGGGAGAAGGGCTACACCTTC,CASSLQGEKGYTF
TRBJ2-7,12,.,TRBV2,.,TGTGCCAGCAAGGACAACTCCTACGAGCAGTACTTC,CASKDNSYEQYF
TRBJ1-1,16,.,TRBV7-2,TRBD1,TGTGCCAGCAGCTTCCAGCGGGACAGGTCGGGCACTGAAGCTTTCTTT,CASSFQRDRSGTEAFF
TRBJ2-5,17,.,TRBV5-6,TRBD1,TGTGCCAGCAGCTTGGCGGGGACAGGCTGGTACCAAGAGACCCAGTACTTC,CASSLAGTGWYQETQYF
TRBJ1-1,13,few,TRBV6-5,.,TGTGCCAGCAGTCCCCTCGGGCAGGGAAAAGCTTTCTTT,CASSPLGQGKAFF
TRBJ2-5,13,.,TRBV13,.,TGTGCCAGCAGCTCAACAGTTCAAGAGACCCAGTACTTC,CASSSTVQETQYF
TRBJ1-4,12,once,TRBV29-1,.,TGCAGCGCTGGCAGGACTAATGAAAAACTGTTTTTT,CSAGRTNEKLFF
TRBJ2-7,15,.,TRBV10-3,TRBD1,TGTGCCATCAGTGGAGGGACAGGGGGCTCCTACGAGCAGTACTTC,CAISGGTGGSYEQYF
TRBJ2-1,15,few,TRBV9,.,TGTGCCAGCAGCGTAGGGCGGATCTCCTACAATGAGCAGTTCTTC,CASSVGRISYNEQFF
TRBJ2-2,13,once,TRBV29-1,TRBD1,TGCAGCGCTTCAGGGGGCCGGACCGGGGAGCTGTTTTTT,CSASGGRTGELFF
TRBJ2-2,14,.,TRBV29-1,TRBD1,TGCAGCTCGGGGGGACAGGGGGTTTTCGGGGAGCTGTTTTTT,CSSGGQGVFGELFF
TRBJ2-7,12,few,TRBV6-1,TRBD1,TGTGCAGCCTCGGACAGGTTTCGCGAGCAGTACTTC,CAASDRFREQYF
TRBJ2-6,15,.,TRBV2,.,TGTGCCAGCATGGGGCGGTTAACGGGGGCCAACGTCCTGACTTTC,CASMGRLTGANVLTF
TRBJ1-1,12,.,TRBV5-1,.,TGCGCCAGCAGCCAGATGAACACTGAAGCTTTCTTT,CASSQMNTEAFF
TRBJ2-2,15,.,TRBV19,TRBD2,TGTGCCACCCTACGTCCGGCGGGGGTGGCCGGGGAGCTGTTTTTT,CATLRPAGVAGELFF
TRBJ1-5,18,.,TRBV6-4,TRBD1,TGTGCCAGCAGTCCCCGGGACAGGGGTGGCGATAGCAATCAGCCCCAGCATTTT,CASSPRDRGGDSNQPQHF
TRBJ2-3,15,few,TRBV5-4,TRBD1,TGTGCCAGCAGGCCCGGGACAGCAAGCACAGATACGCAGTATTTT,CASRPGTASTDTQYF
TRBJ2-5,15,.,TRBV28,.,TGTGCCAGCAGTTTATCCCGACGAGACAAGGAGACCCAGTACTTC,CASSLSRRDKETQYF
TRBJ1-5,12,.,TRBV7-9,.,TGTTCCAGCAGCTTATTAGATCAGCCCCAGCATTTT,CSSSLLDQPQHF
TRBJ2-7,12,.,TRBV6-5,.,TGTGCCAGCATATCACAGGCCTACGAGCAGTACTTC,CASISQAYEQYF
TRBJ1-1,13,.,TRBV7-9,.,TGTGCCAGCAGCTTAGACGACAGGCTTGAAGCTTTCTTT,CASSLDDRLEAFF
TRBJ1-5,14,.,TRBV19,TRBD1,TGTGCCAGTAGTACCGGACAGGTTTTTCAGCCCCAGCATTTT,CASSTGQVFQPQHF
TRBJ1-6,15,few,TRBV9,TRBD1,TGTGCCAGCAGTGCCGACAGGGGGCAGAATTCACCCCTCCACTTT,CASSADRGQNSPLHF
TRBJ2-7,13,.,TRBV18,.,TGTGCCAGCTCACCCGACAGCTCCTACGAGCAGTACTTC,CASSPDSSYEQYF